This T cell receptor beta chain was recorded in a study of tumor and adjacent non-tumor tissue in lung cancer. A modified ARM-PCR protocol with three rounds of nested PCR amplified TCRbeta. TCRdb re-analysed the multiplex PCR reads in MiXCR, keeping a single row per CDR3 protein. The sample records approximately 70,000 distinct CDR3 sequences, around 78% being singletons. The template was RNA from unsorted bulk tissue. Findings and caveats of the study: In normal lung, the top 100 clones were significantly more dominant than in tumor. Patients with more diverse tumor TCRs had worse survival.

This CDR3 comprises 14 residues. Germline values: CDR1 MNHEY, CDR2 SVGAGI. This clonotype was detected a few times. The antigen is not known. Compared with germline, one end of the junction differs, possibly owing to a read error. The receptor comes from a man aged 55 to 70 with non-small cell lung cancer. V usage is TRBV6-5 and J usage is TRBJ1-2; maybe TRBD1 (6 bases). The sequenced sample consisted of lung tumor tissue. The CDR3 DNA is TGTGCCAGCAGTCCACAGGGAGCTGACTATGGCTACACCTTT. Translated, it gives CASSPQGADYGYTF.